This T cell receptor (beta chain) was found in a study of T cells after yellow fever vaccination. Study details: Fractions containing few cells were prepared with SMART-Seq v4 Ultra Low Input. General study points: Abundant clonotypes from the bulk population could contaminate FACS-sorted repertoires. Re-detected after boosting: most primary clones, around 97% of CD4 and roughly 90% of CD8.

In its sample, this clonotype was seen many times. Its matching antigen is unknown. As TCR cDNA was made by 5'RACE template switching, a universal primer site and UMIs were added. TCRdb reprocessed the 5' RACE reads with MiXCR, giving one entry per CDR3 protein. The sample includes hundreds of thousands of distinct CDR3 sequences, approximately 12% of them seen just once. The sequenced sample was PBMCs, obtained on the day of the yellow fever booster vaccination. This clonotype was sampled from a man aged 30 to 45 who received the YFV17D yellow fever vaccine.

This CDR3 reads CSARRAGELFF. The CDR3 DNA sequence: TGCAGTGCTCGCCGAGCCGGGGAGCTGTTTTTT. The chain has TRBV20-1 and TRBJ2-2; D is undetermined. The CDR3 extends over 11 amino acids. Germline CDR1 DFQATT, CDR2 SNEGSKA (reference sequence). The V and J ends lost 5 bases and 6 bases respectively, with 7 bases between them.